This T cell receptor (beta chain) derives from a study of cytomegalovirus exposure and HLA in healthy donors. Study findings and constraints: TCR beta chain V- and J-gene trimming was linked, in a later analysis, to a missense variant in DCLRE1C. Altogether, about 160 TCR beta chains were recorded as cytomegalovirus-associated. Diagnosis of cytomegalovirus status made by the classifier reportedly showed high specificity and sensitivity.

V shed 1 base, J shed 2 bases, and the junction held 12 bases outside the gene matches. Germline assignment: CDR1 SGHVS and CDR2 FQNEAQ. The CDR3 has 20 amino acids. As to this clone: Its antigen remains unidentified.

PCR amplification relied on 60 Vbeta primers (plus 13 Jbeta primers). Libraries were prepared by immunoSEQ multiplex PCR; TCRdb keeps only in-frame clonotypes and omits some of them. The table records 150,000 to 200,000 clones, around 81% of them present only once. This TCR derives from a woman in her thirties in good health and CMV-seronegative. The source material was PBMCs. The chain combines TRBV7-8 with TRBJ2-3; 13 bases are a match to TRBD2. The CDR3 DNA sequence: TGTGCCAGCAGCTTAGTTTTTTTTGTGACTAGCGGGGGGTACACAGATACGCAGTATTTT. This translates into CASSLVFFVTSGGYTDTQYF.